Shown below are 20 T cell receptor beta chains from a single sample sequenced in a study of graft-versus-host responses after intestinal transplantation. The table came from immunoSEQ multiplex PCR; TCRdb's copy has only in-frame clones and leaves some out. The profile shows 45,000 to 55,000 clones, around 93% of them singletons. Sequencing was performed on PBMCs, taken 750 to 850 days after a first intestinal transplant, on the day of a second. Receptor source: a human patient who received an intestinal transplant, so some T cells may come from the graft donor.

The chain is built from TRBV30 and TRBJ2-7; 8 nucleotides line up with TRBD2. CDR3 length: 15 amino acids. J lost 0 bases, V lost 3 bases, and 7 bases had no gene match. Germline CDR1 is GTSNPN and CDR2 is SVGIG (reference sequence). The CDR3 loop reads CAWRVSGKSSYEQYF. DNA of the CDR3: TGTGCCTGGAGGGTTAGCGGGAAGAGCTCCTACGAGCAGTACTTC.

The table lists this clone with a count of one. The J gene is TRBJ1-1, the V gene TRBV21-1; the D call TRBD1 from the table was never checked on the DNA. TRBV21-1 is shown as a pseudogene. The CDR3 is made up of 16 amino acids. CDR3 sequence: CASSFGVDTIRTEAFF. The CDR3 nucleotides read TGTGCCAGCAGTTTTGGTGTAGACACAATTCGCACTGAAGCTTTCTTT.

The rearrangement uses TRBV27 and TRBJ2-5, with unresolved D. The CDR3 is made up of 15 amino acids. V gave up 7 bases and J gave up 4 bases, with 19 bases separating them. Germline CDR1 reads MNHEY; CDR2 reads SMNVEV (reference sequence). The CDR3 nucleotides are TGTGCCAGCACAAAATCTCCCACTCACTCAGAGACCCAGTACTTC. This translates into CASTKSPTHSETQYF.

The chain carries TRBV11-2 and TRBJ1-3; weak D call: TRBD1 (5 bases). The V gene lost 1 base and the J gene lost 0 bases, with 10 bases spanning the gap. The CDR3 covers 16 residues. The germline CDR1 and CDR2 sequences are SGHAT and FQNNGV. The DNA of the CDR3 is TGTGCCAGCAGCTTAGCAGGGTCGCTCTCTGGAAACACCATATATTTT. Protein product: CASSLAGSLSGNTIYF.

The chain joins TRBV2 to TRBJ2-1; D is possibly TRBD1 or TRBD2 (6 bases each). Deletions cut 8 bases from V and 2 bases from J, with 19 bases between. CDR1 is SNHLY, CDR2 FYNNEI, per germline. This CDR3 spans 16 amino acids. The CDR3 DNA is TGTGCCAGCGTCGTCGGGGGCGCGGGTGCCTACAATGAGCAGTTCTTC. Protein sequence: CASVVGGAGAYNEQFF.

In regard to this clone: Other DNA sequences of this sample code for an identical CDR3. The chain carries TRBV5-3 and TRBJ2-1; D gene unclear. TRBV5-3 belongs to the ORF category, with a function that is uncertain. V was pared by 6 bases and J by 4 bases, with 17 bases between. This CDR3 spans 15 amino acids. CDR3 amino acids: CARNFPTPSYNEQFF. DNA for the CDR3: TGTGCCAGAAACTTTCCAACTCCATCGTACAATGAGCAGTTCTTC.

The CDR3 here is CASSRRGIPYGYTF. DNA of the CDR3: TGTGCCAGCAGCCGCCGGGGGATCCCCTATGGCTACACCTTC. The rearrangement joins TRBV14 to TRBJ1-2; D perhaps matches TRBD1 (5 bases). This CDR3 has 14 residues. CDR1 and CDR2 from the germline V gene are SGHDN and FVKESK. V shed 4 bases and J shed 4 bases, with 13 bases lying between them.

The chain combines TRBV7-6 with TRBJ2-2; D may be TRBD1 (5 bases). CDR3 length: 16 amino acids. V was pared by 6 bases and J by 3 bases, with 17 bases between. Germline-derived CDR1 and CDR2 are SGHVS and FNYEAQ. The CDR3, as DNA: TGTGCCAGCAGTAAACAGGTTTCACGGGACACCGGGGAGCTGTTTTTT. As protein: CASSKQVSRDTGELFF.

The count of this clone is one. The chain uses TRBV19 and TRBJ2-7; D may be TRBD1 or TRBD2 (6 bases each). Germline V gene data show CDR1 as LNHDA and CDR2 as SQIVND (reference sequence). This CDR3 contains 14 residues. The germline V and J ends were trimmed by 4 bases and 3 bases, with 13 bases remaining between them. CDR3 sequence reads: CASSNRGLIYEQYF. CDR3 bases: TGTGCCAGTAGTAATCGGGGGCTAATCTACGAGCAGTACTTC.

The rearrangement uses TRBV29-1 and TRBJ2-7, with TRBD1 identical over 8 bases. Looked up from germline, CDR1 is SQVTM and CDR2 is ANQGSEA. V dropped 0 bases and J dropped 4; count of bases not matched to a gene: 8. CDR3 size: 15 residues. For the CDR3, the DNA is TGCAGCGTTGAAGAGTCGGACAGGGCCCCATACGAGCAGTACTTC. It specifies CSVEESDRAPYEQYF.

This clone was recorded once. CDR3 nucleotide sequence: TGTGCCAGCAGTGATCGGGGGGAGAATTCACCCCTCCACTTT. The encoded protein is CASSDRGENSPLHF. The chain joins TRBV6-8 to TRBJ1-6; TRBD1 might be the D (5 bases). V lost 5 bases to trimming and J lost 7 bases, with 12 bases between them. Germline loops: CDR1 MNHGY, CDR2 SAAAGT. The CDR3 sequence is 14 residues long.

The CDR3 bases are TGTGCCAGTAGTACCCCGGGACAGGGGACCTACGAGCAGTACTTC. Residues: CASSTPGQGTYEQYF. This chain links TRBV19 with TRBJ2-7, with 10 bases that match TRBD1. CDR3 length: 15 residues. With V trimmed by 4 bases and J by 2 bases, 5 bases remained unmatched. Per germline, CDR1 LNHDA and CDR2 SQIVND (reference sequence).

This clone was found once. The rearrangement joins TRBV7-9 to TRBJ2-1; tentatively, D is TRBD2 (5 bases). Trimming took off 5 bases at V and 10 bases at J, with 27 bases between the two ends. From germline, CDR1 is SEHNR and CDR2 FQNEAQ (reference sequence). The CDR3 length is 17 residues. The CDR3 DNA follows: TGTGCCAGCAGCAACGCGCGAGCTTTCGCGGGTGAAATGGAGCAGTTCTTC. The encoded protein is CASSNARAFAGEMEQFF.

The chain is built from TRBV11-2 and TRBJ2-2; 9 bases map to TRBD1. J gave up 7 bases and V 0 bases, and 6 bases lay outside the gene matches. The CDR3 length is 16 residues. Germline V gene sequence: CDR1 SGHAT, CDR2 FQNNGV. The CDR3 coding sequence is TGTGCCAGCAGCTTAGAAGTACAGGGGGCCGGCGGGGAGCTGTTTTTT. Amino acids: CASSLEVQGAGGELFF.

J is TRBJ2-3 and V is TRBV2; 8 bases fit TRBD1. This CDR3 region has 14 residues. V gave up 5 bases and J gave up 1 base; unmatched junction bases: 2. CDR1 is SNHLY and CDR2 is FYNNEI in the germline V gene. This CDR3 is CASSQDRGTDTQYF. As DNA, the CDR3 is TGTGCCAGCAGTCAGGACAGGGGCACAGATACGCAGTATTTT. Combining the CDR3 with reference TRBV2 and TRBJ2-3 gives the whole variable domain EPEVTQTPSHQVTQMGQEVILRCVPISNHLYFYWYRQILGQKVEFLVSFYNNEISEKSEIFDDQFSVERPDGSNFTLKIRSTKLEDSAMYFCASSQDRGTDTQYFGPGTRLTVL.

This sequence joins TRBV12-5 and TRBJ2-3; unclear D gene. The CDR3 is 14 amino acids. V was trimmed by 4 bases and J by 3 bases, leaving 11 bases between them. Germline values: CDR1 LGHNT, CDR2 FRNRAP. As DNA, the CDR3 is TGTGCTAGTGGTTCACAAAGCGTGACAGATACGCAGTATTTT. It codes for CASGSQSVTDTQYF.

The chain employs TRBV11-2 and TRBJ2-1, with no clear D. CDR1 SGHAT and CDR2 FQNNGV come from the germline V gene. Trimming took 5 bases from V and 6 from J, leaving 5 bases between them. The CDR3 sequence is 11 residues long. The CDR3 loop is CASSLINEQFF. CDR3 sequence (DNA): TGTGCCAGCAGCCTCATCAATGAGCAGTTCTTC.

The V and J genes are TRBV13 and TRBJ1-5; D remains ambiguous. V lost 0 bases, J lost 3 bases, and 6 bases lay in between. The CDR3 extends over 14 amino acids. CDR1 and CDR2 from the germline V gene are PRHDT and FYEKMQ (reference sequence). The chain's CDR3 is CASSLGRNNQPQHF. The CDR3 bases are TGTGCCAGCAGCTTAGGACGGAACAATCAGCCCCAGCATTTT. Drawing the rest from reference TRBV13 and TRBJ1-5, the complete variable domain is AAGVIQSPRHLIKEKRETATLKCYPIPRHDTVYWYQQGPGQDPQFLISFYEKMQSDKGSIPDRFSAQQFSDYHSELNMSSLELGDSALYFCASSLGRNNQPQHFGDGTRLSIL.

This chain joins TRBV6-5 and TRBJ2-7; D may be TRBD1 (6 bases). Looked up from germline, CDR1 is MNHEY and CDR2 is SVGAGI. This CDR3 is built from 12 residues. Trimming pared 4 bases from V and 2 bases from J, leaving 6 bases between. CDR3 sequence: CASSWTAYEQYF. The CDR3 DNA follows: TGTGCCAGCAGTTGGACAGCCTACGAGCAGTACTTC.

V and J are TRBV18 and TRBJ1-3; unclear D gene. The germline gives CDR1 KGHSH, CDR2 LQKENI. The CDR3 consists of 17 residues. Trimming took 3 bases from V and 0 from J, leaving 15 bases between them. Here the CDR3 DNA reads TGTGCCAGCTCACCTTCCGACCGAATTAGCTCTGGAAACACCATATATTTT. Translating it yields CASSPSDRISSGNTIYF.